These 12 T cell receptor beta chains were all obtained from the same sample, sequenced in a study of blood T cell repertoires in COVID-19. Measured with immunoSEQ multiplex PCR; TCRdb has only the in-frame clones, and not every one. The top ten hold less than 1.2% of the sample, which has 390,000 or so clones, over 75% seen once. The material sequenced was PBMCs or T cells enriched from blood (not recorded which). The receptors were sampled from a man between 18 and 29 years old who had recovered from COVID-19.

This clone came up once. The chain carries TRBV29-1 and TRBJ1-5; 8 bases match TRBD1. The trim removed 5 bases at V and 6 bases at J, leaving 6 bases unmatched. The germline V gene has CDR1 SQVTM and CDR2 ANQGSEA. This CDR3 has 13 amino acids. This CDR3 reads CSVLGQGGQPQHF. CDR3 nucleotide sequence: TGCAGCGTTCTAGGACAGGGAGGTCAGCCCCAGCATTTT. Drawing the rest from reference TRBV29-1 and TRBJ1-5, the complete variable domain is SAVISQKPSRDICQRGTSLTIQCQVDSQVTMMFWYRQQPGQSLTLIATANQGSEATYESGFVIDKFPISRPNLTFSTLTVSNMSPEDSSIYLCSVLGQGGQPQHFGDGTRLSIL.

The chain has TRBV28 and TRBJ2-5; 10 bases fit TRBD1. Germline V lookup: CDR1 MDHEN, CDR2 SYDVKM. The CDR3 contains 14 residues. J gave up 6 bases and V 5 bases, and 6 bases lay outside the gene matches. In nucleotides, the CDR3 is TGTGCCAGCAGTACGGACAGGGGGGGGCAGACCCAGTACTTC. This sequence encodes CASSTDRGGQTQYF.

In this sample, this clone turned up once. The rearrangement links TRBV3-1 (or the pseudogene TRBV3-2) to TRBJ1-1, with D unresolved. V shed 0 bases and J shed 1 base, with 9 bases lying between them. The germline V gene has CDR1 LGHDT and CDR2 YNNKEL (reference sequence). CDR3 length: 15 residues. This chain's CDR3 is CASSQDRYQNTEAFF. CDR3 nucleotide sequence: TGTGCCAGCAGCCAAGATAGATACCAGAACACTGAAGCTTTCTTT.

This sequence joins TRBV15 and TRBJ2-7; D is undetermined. The V end lost 4 bases, the J end lost 3 bases, and 13 bases lay between the germline ends. CDR3 length: 14 residues. Germline V gene data show CDR1 as LNHNV and CDR2 as YYDKDF (reference sequence). The DNA for the CDR3 is TGTGCCACCAGCACGAGTTTAAATTACTACGAGCAGTACTTC. It translates to CATSTSLNYYEQYF.

J is TRBJ1-1 and V is TRBV5-6; D remains ambiguous. V gave up 4 bases and J gave up 2 bases, with 15 bases separating them. CDR3 length equals 15 residues. The V gene's germline CDR1 is SGHDT and CDR2 YYEEEE. Here the CDR3 reads CASSGGWTVNTEAFF. The CDR3 coding sequence is TGTGCCAGCAGCGGAGGATGGACTGTTAACACTGAAGCTTTCTTT.

The chain is built from TRBV5-4 and TRBJ1-3; 9 nucleotides line up with TRBD1. CDR3 length: 15 amino acids. Germline CDR1 and CDR2: SGHNT and YYREEE (reference sequence). V lost 4 bases, J lost 7 bases, and 9 bases stayed unmatched. The CDR3, as DNA: TGTGCCAGCAGCACCGGACAGGGGCGGTGGAACACCATATATTTT. It encodes CASSTGQGRWNTIYF.

The V and J genes are TRBV25-1 and TRBJ1-1; D is ambiguous. The CDR3 runs 13 residues. Germline V gene lookup returns CDR1 MGHDK and CDR2 SYGVNS. V was pared by 3 bases and J by 6 bases, with 11 bases between. The chain's CDR3 is CASSDRVTAEAFF. For the CDR3, the DNA is TGTGCCAGCAGTGACCGGGTGACGGCTGAAGCTTTCTTT. Full variable domain (missing parts from reference TRBV25-1 and TRBJ1-1): EADIYQTPRYLVIGTGKKITLECSQTMGHDKMYWYQQDPGMELHLIHYSYGVNSTEKGDLSSESTVSRIRTEHFPLTLESARPSHTSQYLCASSDRVTAEAFFGQGTRLTVV.

V usage is TRBV19 and J usage is TRBJ1-2, with D possibly matching TRBD1 (5 bases). The germline V gene encodes CDR1 LNHDA and CDR2 SQIVND (reference sequence). Trimming cost V 6 bases and J 6 bases, with 11 bases left between them. The CDR3 totals 12 residues. CDR3 nucleotide sequence: TGTGCCAGTAGCCTAAAAGGGGATGGCTACACCTTC. As protein: CASSLKGDGYTF.

The gene calls are TRBV19 and TRBJ1-2; 7 bases agree with TRBD1. Trimming at V came to 5 bases and at J to 8 bases, leaving 14 bases not matched to a gene. The CDR3 extends over 15 amino acids. Germline V CDR1 and CDR2: LNHDA, SQIVND (reference sequence). The CDR3 sequence: CASSPGQIPRVGYTF. The CDR3 DNA is TGTGCCAGTAGTCCGGGACAGATCCCTCGGGTGGGCTACACCTTC.

This chain uses TRBV2 with TRBJ1-3; D may be TRBD1 (5 bases). The germline CDR1 and CDR2 sequences are SNHLY and FYNNEI. Trimming removed 2 bases from V and 0 bases from J, with 11 bases in between. The CDR3 sequence is 16 residues long. The CDR3 region is CASSEMDIRSGNTIYF. In DNA form, the CDR3 reads TGTGCCAGCAGTGAAATGGACATACGCTCTGGAAACACCATATATTTT.

This clone was detected only once. The chain carries TRBV5-4 and TRBJ1-2; perhaps TRBD1 as D (5 bases). CDR1 is SGHNT and CDR2 is YYREEE in the germline V gene (reference sequence). CDR3 length: 14 amino acids. V was trimmed by 3 bases and J by 3 bases, leaving 12 bases between them. CDR3 bases: TGTGCCAGCAGCTCGACAGCGAGTTACTATGGCTACACCTTC. Protein product: CASSSTASYYGYTF.

This clone appeared once. The rearrangement uses TRBV4-3 and TRBJ2-1; 9 nucleotides match TRBD1. The length of the CDR3 is 17 residues. V lost 1 base, J lost 7 bases, and 11 bases stayed unmatched. Looked up from germline, CDR1 is LGHNA and CDR2 is YSLEER. Here the CDR3 DNA reads TGCGCCAGCAGCCAAGGATCCCCGGGACAGGGCGGTAATGAGCAGTTCTTC. Translation: CASSQGSPGQGGNEQFF.